The 4 T cell receptor beta chains reported below all come from one sample, sequenced in a study of blood T cells in healthy people across ages (dated by TCRdb to the mid-2010s). Library creation used 5' RACE. The run used an Illumina HiSeq 2500. A second PCR of about 6 to 11 cycles was performed with a sample-barcoded 5' primer and a J-beta primer mix. Through fastp at Q25 and MiXCR, TCRdb rebuilt clones from the public reads, retaining in-frame beta chains. Rows are unified per CDR3 protein, each entry keeping the most common DNA and genes. The sample table shows about 1,000,000 distinct CDR3 sequences, and over 35% are seen once. The ten largest clonotypes hold 18% of the sample. Sequencing was done on a sample of blood. These receptor sequences come from a woman aged 55-69 years in good health.

This chain links TRBV27 with TRBJ2-3, with 8 bases identical to TRBD2. There are 17 residues in the CDR3. Germline CDR1 MNHEY, CDR2 SMNVEV (reference sequence). V was pared by 10 bases and J by 3 bases, with 18 bases of the junction left unmatched. Written as DNA, the CDR3 is TGTGCCACACGATCCCTCCCCGAGCGGGAGAGAACAGATACGCAGTATTTT. Amino acid sequence: CATRSLPERERTDTQYF.

J is TRBJ2-1 and V is TRBV7-2, with TRBD2 matching 7 bases. The length of the CDR3 is 15 residues. Trimming took 5 bases from V and 6 from J; bases not matched to a gene: 10. Per germline, CDR1 SGHTA and CDR2 FQGNSA. Written as DNA, the CDR3 is TGTGCCAGCAGCCCCGGAGGGAGGGGTGGCAATGAGCAGTTCTTC. The encoded protein is CASSPGGRGGNEQFF.

The sample holds a few counts of this clonotype. This sequence joins TRBV7-3 and TRBJ1-2, with 7 positions matching TRBD1. The V and J ends lost 2 bases and 2 bases, in that order; junction bases with no gene match: 11. Per germline, CDR1 SGHTA and CDR2 FQGTGA. CDR3 length: 17 residues. The CDR3 loop reads CASSLVGTAYPNYGYTF. The CDR3 DNA reads as TGTGCCAGCAGCTTAGTGGGGACAGCTTACCCAAACTATGGCTACACCTTC.

The chain is built from TRBV18 and TRBJ2-3, with TRBD2 identical over 8 bases. The V and J ends lost 1 base and 0 bases, in that order; junction bases with no gene match: 3. The CDR3 runs to 16 residues. Germline CDR1 KGHSH, CDR2 LQKENI. CDR3 loop: CASSPQAGVSTDTQYF. In DNA, the CDR3 is TGTGCCAGCTCACCACAAGCGGGAGTTAGCACAGATACGCAGTATTTT.